The clone carrying this TCR beta chain was found once. The sample is drawn from a study of blood T cell repertoires in COVID-19. About the study: Sample material is recorded as cDNA or gDNA derived from T cells, B-cell-depleted T cells, or PBMCs.

Per the authors' pipeline: By means of reference gene primer amplification, nucleated cell counts were estimated. Assay used: immunoSEQ multiplex PCR; TCRdb lists only in-frame clones, some missing. That table gives V, J and clone size, and the DNA gave D and trimming. The repertoire holds roughly 150,000 clones, with about 77% as singletons. CDR3 length: 13 residues. CDR1 WSHSY and CDR2 SAAADI come from the germline V gene. V gave up 7 bases and J gave up 1 base, with 10 bases separating them. This receptor was taken from a man aged 55 to 69 with acute or convalescent COVID-19. The rearrangement joins TRBV10-2 to TRBJ2-5; TRBD1 might be the D (5 bases). Source material: peripheral blood. CDR3 DNA sequence: TGCGCCAGCATGAAAAGGGGCCAAGAGACCCAGTACTTC. It encodes CASMKRGQETQYF.